The sample holds a few counts of the clone carrying this T cell receptor (beta chain). This entry belongs to a study of vaccination and CD4 T cells after COVID-19. Study overall: Participants were administered two doses of either the BNT162b2 or the mRNA-1273 vaccine.

V dropped 4 bases and J dropped 3; count of bases not matched to a gene: 5. Germline lookup yields CDR1 SGHNT and CDR2 YYREEE (reference sequence). CDR3 length: 15 residues. One entry per CDR3 protein results from TCRdb running MiXCR on the PCR reads. In the table there are 25,000 to 35,000 distinct CDR3 sequences, approximately 49% of which are singletons. Time point described: late sampling 161 to 241 days after vaccination in three convalescent patients. The source is a human donor who had recovered from COVID-19. The V and J genes are TRBV5-4 and TRBJ2-5; 11 nucleotides match TRBD2. The sample in question was CD4+ T cells from blood, obtained about 7 months after SARS-CoV-2 vaccination. Written as DNA, the CDR3 is TGTGCCAGCAGCCCACAGACTAGCGGGAAAGAGACCCAGTACTTC. Translating gives CASSPQTSGKETQYF.